This T cell receptor (beta chain) is from a study of cytomegalovirus exposure and HLA in healthy donors. Whole-study context: From HLA-typed donors, an early data release held approximately 85 million unique TCRs. Study-wide points: There were about 160 TCR beta chains listed as cytomegalovirus-associated.

The PCR used 60 Vbeta and 13 Jbeta primers. Using immunoSEQ multiplex PCR, the repertoire was profiled, and TCRdb retains in-frame clones only, with some absent. The data show roughly 150,000 clones, around 84% seen once. Trimming left V 1 base short and J 4 bases short, with 19 bases between. The CDR3 totals 17 residues. Germline V CDR1 and CDR2: SGHTA, FQGNSA. On this clone itself: Antigen specificity is unknown.

The V gene is TRBV7-2, the J gene TRBJ1-1; no reliable D call. This receptor was taken from a boy aged 2 to 10 in good health and CMV-seronegative. The source material was PBMCs. The CDR3 loop reads CASSLGPDLSLVTEAFF. In DNA, the CDR3 is TGTGCCAGCAGCTTAGGGCCCGATTTATCGTTGGTCACTGAAGCTTTCTTT.